A single T cell receptor (beta chain) is shown here with its context. Its matching antigen is unknown. These data belong to a study of OX40 agonist ivuxolimab in advanced cancers. In germline, CDR1 is SGHNT, CDR2 YYREEE (reference sequence). CDR3 length: 14 amino acids. Trimming took 2 bases from V and 4 from J; bases not matched to a gene: 5. Repertoires were generated with immunoSEQ multiplex PCR, while TCRdb's copy carries only in-frame clones and drops some. This table holds about 100,000 clones, approximately 93% found once. Overall study findings and caveats: Antigen specificity of clonally expanded peripheral T cells was not established.

The source is an adult with an advanced solid tumor such as melanoma, head and neck, liver or kidney cancer. The chain couples TRBV5-4 to TRBJ1-2, with 7 bases that match TRBD1. Sequences were derived from CD4+ or CD8+ T cells sorted from blood, sampled in a trial of the OX40 agonist ivuxolimab. CDR3 DNA sequence: TGTGCCAGCAGCTTTGACAGGGATAGCTATGGCTACACCTTC. Protein product: CASSFDRDSYGYTF. The variable domain in full, with the rest retrieved from reference TRBV5-4 and TRBJ1-2, is ETGVTQSPTHLIKTRGQQVTLRCSSQSGHNTVSWYQQALGQGPQFIFQYYREEENGRGNFPPRFSGLQFPNYSSELNVNALELDDSALYLCASSFDRDSYGYTFGSGTRLTVV.